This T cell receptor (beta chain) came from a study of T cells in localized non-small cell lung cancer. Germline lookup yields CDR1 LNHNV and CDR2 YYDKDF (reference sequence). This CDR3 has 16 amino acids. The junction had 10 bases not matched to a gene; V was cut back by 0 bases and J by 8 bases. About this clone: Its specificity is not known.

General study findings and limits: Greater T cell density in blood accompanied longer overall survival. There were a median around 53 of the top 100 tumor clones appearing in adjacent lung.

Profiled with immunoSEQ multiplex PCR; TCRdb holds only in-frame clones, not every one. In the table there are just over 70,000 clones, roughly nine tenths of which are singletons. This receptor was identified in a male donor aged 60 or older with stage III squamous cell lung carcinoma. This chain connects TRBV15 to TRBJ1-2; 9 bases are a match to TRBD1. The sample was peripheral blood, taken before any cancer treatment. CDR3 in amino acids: CATSRDLWDRVTGYTF. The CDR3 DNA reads TGTGCCACCAGCAGAGATCTCTGGGACAGGGTAACAGGCTACACCTTC.